This TCR beta chain comes out of a study of T cell repertoires in ileal Crohn's disease. Assay used: immunoSEQ multiplex PCR; TCRdb lists only in-frame clones, some missing. The sample yields about 12,000 clones, 78% seen once. Time point reported: neoterminal ileum biopsy at postoperative endoscopy, about 6 months after surgery. There are 14 residues in the CDR3. Trimming shortened V by 4 bases and J by 4 bases, and 14 bases separated the two germline ends. Germline CDR1 and CDR2: SGHRS and YFSETQ. The sample consisted of ileal tissue. The TCR comes from an adult with Crohn's disease. V and J are TRBV5-1 and TRBJ1-1, with D possibly being TRBD1 (6 bases). Here the CDR3 DNA reads TGCGCCAGCAGCCCACAGGGTTTTGGCACTGAAGCTTTCTTT. Translation gives CASSPQGFGTEAFF.